This T cell receptor (beta chain) was retrieved from a study of T cell responses to AZD1222 COVID-19 vaccine. Assay used: immunoSEQ multiplex PCR; TCRdb lists only in-frame clones, some missing. The sample comprises about 120,000 clones, 80% to 90% of which are singletons, and more than 3% rests with the top ten. This TCR came from an adult in good health. The specimen was peripheral blood, collected on day 0 of MenACWY control vaccination.

The chain's CDR3 is CASSPTLDSYGYTF. The CDR3 DNA is TGTGCCAGTAGTCCCACCTTGGACAGCTATGGCTACACCTTC. The rearrangement uses TRBV19 and TRBJ1-2; perhaps TRBD1 as D (6 bases). Germline CDR1 and CDR2: LNHDA and SQIVND (reference sequence). The CDR3 is 14 residues long. V lost 5 bases to trimming and J lost 4 bases, with 14 bases between them.